A selection of T cell receptor beta chains follows, all from one sample in a study of T cell responses to AZD1222 COVID-19 vaccine. Sequencing used immunoSEQ multiplex PCR; TCRdb keeps in-frame clones, though not all of them. The sample records under 150,000 clones, roughly 90% being singletons. Sample: peripheral blood, taken on day 0 of AZD1222 vaccination. The receptor set was obtained from an adult in good health. Each CDR3 is given with its conserved first and last residue. The D gene is left open where the match is weak. Clone sizes are given selectively: once, few, many, or a class where the clone is expanded.

CDR3nt,CDR3aa,j_gene,v_gene,abundance,d_gene
TGTGCCAGCTGCGCCCGAGGAAGCAATCAGCCCCAGCATTTT,CASCARGSNQPQHF,TRBJ1-5,TRBV13,once,NA
TGTGCCAGCAGCGAGGGGGGCAATGAGCAGTTCTTC,CASSEGGNEQFF,TRBJ2-1,TRBV7-3,NA,NA
TGTGCCAGTAGTCCCGCCGGGAGGGTTTACTACTACGAGCAGTACTTC,CASSPAGRVYYYEQYF,TRBJ2-7,TRBV19,NA,TRBD2
TGTGCCAGCAGTGAAGCGTCGGGGTTCAAGAGTGGCTACACCTTC,CASSEASGFKSGYTF,TRBJ1-2,TRBV6-1,NA,NA
TGTGCCAGCAGCCGCGGGAGTTTAGCTCGGACAGATACGCAGTATTTT,CASSRGSLARTDTQYF,TRBJ2-3,TRBV7-2,NA,TRBD2
TGTGCCAGCTCCGAGGGACAGGGGGCTTACGAGCAGTACTTC,CASSEGQGAYEQYF,TRBJ2-7,TRBV18,NA,TRBD1
TGTGCCAGCAACCCCTGGGGACAGGGTTCCTCATATACGCAGTATTTT,CASNPWGQGSSYTQYF,TRBJ2-3,TRBV27,NA,TRBD1
TGTGCCAGCAGCTTCGGAGTACCGACTGAAGCTTTCTTT,CASSFGVPTEAFF,TRBJ1-1,TRBV11-2,NA,NA
TGTGCCAGCAGCTTGGGGCAAAAGGTGAATGAAAAACTGTTTTTT,CASSLGQKVNEKLFF,TRBJ1-4,TRBV5-4,NA,NA
TGTGCCAGTAGTATTCCCACGGGGGATAGCAATCAGCCCCAGCATTTT,CASSIPTGDSNQPQHF,TRBJ1-5,TRBV19,NA,NA
TGTGCCAGCAGCTCGGGACTTCTGGTCGGGGACACTGAAGCTTTCTTT,CASSSGLLVGDTEAFF,TRBJ1-1,TRBV5-4,NA,NA
TGTGCCAGCAGCTTGGGGTCTATGAACACCGGGGAGCTGTTTTTT,CASSLGSMNTGELFF,TRBJ2-2,TRBV5-4,NA,NA
TGCGCCAGCAGCCCTCGAGAAGGGGGTGAGTACGAGCAGTACTTC,CASSPREGGEYEQYF,TRBJ2-7,TRBV4-1,NA,NA
TGTGCCAGCAGTTTCCACCCAGGACAGGGGACGAGCAATCAGCCCCAGCATTTT,CASSFHPGQGTSNQPQHF,TRBJ1-5,TRBV28,NA,TRBD1
TGTGCCACCAGCAGAGATTTGGCCAACAATGAGCAGTTCTTC,CATSRDLANNEQFF,TRBJ2-1,TRBV15,NA,NA
TGTGCCAGCAGCGACAGCCCCCGTGGGGGGGCCAACGTCCTGACTTTC,CASSDSPRGGANVLTF,TRBJ2-6,TRBV7-2,NA,NA
TGTGCCAGCAGTTTAAGTCGACAGCTACAAGAGACCCAGTACTTC,CASSLSRQLQETQYF,TRBJ2-5,TRBV28,NA,NA
TGTGCCAGCAGCGCCGGGACAGGGGGAGCATACAATGAGCAGTTCTTC,CASSAGTGGAYNEQFF,TRBJ2-1,TRBV7-8,NA,TRBD1
TGTGCCAGCAGTCCCCGGGGGGGAAAGACCTACGAGCAGTACTTC,CASSPRGGKTYEQYF,TRBJ2-7,TRBV6-5,once,TRBD2
TGTGCCACCAGTGCCACAGGGAGGGAGGCAGATACGCAGTATTTT,CATSATGREADTQYF,TRBJ2-3,TRBV24-1,NA,NA
TGCAGCGTCCAAACGCGGGAGCAGTACTTC,CSVQTREQYF,TRBJ2-7,TRBV29-1,few,NA
TGTGCCAGCACCGCCGAGACAGCAACTAATGAAAAACTGTTTTTT,CASTAETATNEKLFF,TRBJ1-4,TRBV2,NA,NA
TGCGCCAGCAGCCCTCCCCCTTCACAGGGGACTAACTATGGCTACACCTTC,CASSPPPSQGTNYGYTF,TRBJ1-2,TRBV5-1,NA,TRBD1
TGTGCCTGGAGTGAATATAGGCTAGGGACAGATACGCAGTATTTT,CAWSEYRLGTDTQYF,TRBJ2-3,TRBV30,NA,NA
TGTGCCACCAGCAGGGGGGACGTCGTGGATACGCAGTATTTT,CATSRGDVVDTQYF,TRBJ2-3,TRBV15,NA,NA
TGTGCCTGGAGTGTAACCCCCGTCGGGGGCTACACCTTC,CAWSVTPVGGYTF,TRBJ1-2,TRBV30,NA,NA
TGTGCCAGCAGCCAAGGTCGGTCAACTACGGGGAGCCAGTTCTTC,CASSQGRSTTGSQFF,TRBJ2-1,TRBV4-2,NA,NA
TGTGCCAGCAGCCAAGCCGGACAGTACCAGCGGAATGAGCAGTTCTTC,CASSQAGQYQRNEQFF,TRBJ2-1,TRBV14,NA,NA
TGCGCCAGCAGCTTGGAGCGGGTAAACCTGGGGAGTACGCAGTATTTT,CASSLERVNLGSTQYF,TRBJ2-3,TRBV5-1,NA,NA
TGCGCCAGCAGCTTGGTAGGGACTAGGAACACCGGGGAGCTGTTTTTT,CASSLVGTRNTGELFF,TRBJ2-2,TRBV5-1,NA,TRBD2
TGTGCCAGCAGCTTAGTGGGACTAGCGGGAGTTGGCGCAGATACGCAGTATTTT,CASSLVGLAGVGADTQYF,TRBJ2-3,TRBV13,NA,TRBD2
TGTGCCAGCAGCTTAGTTGGTCTAGCGGTTAGCACAGATACGCAGTATTTT,CASSLVGLAVSTDTQYF,TRBJ2-3,TRBV7-9,NA,TRBD2
TGCGCCAGCAGTCCGGAGGGCCCAACGAACACCGGGGAGCTGTTTTTT,CASSPEGPTNTGELFF,TRBJ2-2,TRBV5-1,NA,NA
TGTGCCAGCAGCGTAGGTAGATCCAGCCGAGGTGGCTACACCTTC,CASSVGRSSRGGYTF,TRBJ1-2,TRBV9,NA,NA
TGTGCCAGCAGCTCGACAGGGGAGACTCAGCCCCAGCATTTT,CASSSTGETQPQHF,TRBJ1-5,TRBV6-5,NA,TRBD1
TGTGCCAGGGAAAGGGCGGGAAACACCATATATTTT,CARERAGNTIYF,TRBJ1-3,TRBV7-6,NA,NA
TGTGCCAGCAGCTTATTTAGCAGGGCCGCTACCAATTCACCCCTCCACTTT,CASSLFSRAATNSPLHF,TRBJ1-6,TRBV7-3,NA,NA
TGTGCCAGCAGCCTAAGACAGGCCCCTACCTACGAGCAGTACTTC,CASSLRQAPTYEQYF,TRBJ2-7,TRBV9,NA,NA
TGCAGCGTTGATTGGGGGAAGAGCTCCTACAATGAGCAGTTCTTC,CSVDWGKSSYNEQFF,TRBJ2-1,TRBV29-1,NA,NA
TGTGCCAGCAGCGCTAGCCCGGGGGCGAGTGAAAAACTGTTTTTT,CASSASPGASEKLFF,TRBJ1-4,TRBV9,NA,NA
TGTGCCAGCAGTTACGGTGACGGGAGCTCTGGAAACACCATATATTTT,CASSYGDGSSGNTIYF,TRBJ1-3,TRBV6-5,NA,NA
TGTGCCAGCAGCCCAAGCTGGACATTCTATGGCTACACCTTC,CASSPSWTFYGYTF,TRBJ1-2,TRBV11-2,once,NA
TGTGCCAGCAGCCAAGAAGCACTCCACGAGCAGTACTTC,CASSQEALHEQYF,TRBJ2-7,TRBV4-2,NA,NA
TGCAGTGCTAGTCGTCCAGGACAGGGAGTTAGCAATCAGCCCCAGCATTTT,CSASRPGQGVSNQPQHF,TRBJ1-5,TRBV20-1,NA,TRBD1
TGTGCCAGTAAACCGGGACTAGCGAACCAAGAGACCCAGTACTTC,CASKPGLANQETQYF,TRBJ2-5,TRBV19,NA,TRBD2
TGCGCCAGCAGCCAAGCCATAAACACTGAAGCTTTCTTT,CASSQAINTEAFF,TRBJ1-1,TRBV4-1,NA,NA
TGTGCCAGCCTACCGGAAAGCTCCTACAATGAGCAGTTCTTC,CASLPESSYNEQFF,TRBJ2-1,TRBV6-5,NA,NA
TGTGCCAGTAGTAAGACCGGGACAGGGTATACCTCCTACGAGCAGTACTTC,CASSKTGTGYTSYEQYF,TRBJ2-7,TRBV19,NA,TRBD1
TGTGCCAGTAGCCAACTGGGGGGCGGCACTGAAGCTTTCTTT,CASSQLGGGTEAFF,TRBJ1-1,TRBV19,NA,NA
TGTGCCAGCAGCTTAGGCGGGGCGGCTACTGAAGCTTTCTTT,CASSLGGAATEAFF,TRBJ1-1,TRBV11-2,NA,NA
TGTGCCAGCAGCTTGGGAGCGAGGGGCGGAGAGACCCAGTACTTC,CASSLGARGGETQYF,TRBJ2-5,TRBV5-5,NA,NA
TGTGCCTGGAGCGAAGACAGGGGGCCTTGGCAGACAGCTTTCTTT,CAWSEDRGPWQTAFF,TRBJ1-1,TRBV30,once,TRBD1
TGTGCCAGCAGCTTAGGCCACCCTAGCACAGATACGCAGTATTTT,CASSLGHPSTDTQYF,TRBJ2-3,TRBV7-2,NA,NA
TGTGCCAGCAGTTATCGGGGGGGAGAAGCTTTCTTT,CASSYRGGEAFF,TRBJ1-1,TRBV6-5,NA,NA
TGTGCCAGCAGTCCGCTAGCGGGAGATGATACGCAGTATTTT,CASSPLAGDDTQYF,TRBJ2-3,TRBV2,NA,TRBD2
TGTGCCTGGAGTAGGGTATCCGAAAGGGGGCCCCAGCATTTT,CAWSRVSERGPQHF,TRBJ1-5,TRBV30,NA,NA